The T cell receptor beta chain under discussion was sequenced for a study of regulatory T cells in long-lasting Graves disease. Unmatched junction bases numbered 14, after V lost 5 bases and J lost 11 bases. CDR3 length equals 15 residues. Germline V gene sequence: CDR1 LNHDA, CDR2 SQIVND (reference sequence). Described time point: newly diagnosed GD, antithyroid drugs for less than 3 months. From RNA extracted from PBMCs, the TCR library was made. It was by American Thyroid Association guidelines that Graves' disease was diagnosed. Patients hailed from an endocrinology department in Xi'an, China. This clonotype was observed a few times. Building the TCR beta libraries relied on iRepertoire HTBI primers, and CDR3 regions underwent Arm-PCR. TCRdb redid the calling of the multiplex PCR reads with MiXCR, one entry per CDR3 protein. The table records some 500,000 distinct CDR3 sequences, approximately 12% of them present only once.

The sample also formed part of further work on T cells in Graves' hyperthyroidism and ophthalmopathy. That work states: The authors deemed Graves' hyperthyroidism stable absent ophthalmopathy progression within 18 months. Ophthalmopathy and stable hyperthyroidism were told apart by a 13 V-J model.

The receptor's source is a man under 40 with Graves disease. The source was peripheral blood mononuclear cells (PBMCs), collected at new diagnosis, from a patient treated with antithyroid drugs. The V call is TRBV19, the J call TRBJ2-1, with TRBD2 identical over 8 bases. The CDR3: CASSVSSGVGGQQFF. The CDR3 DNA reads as TGTGCCAGTAGTGTGAGTAGCGGGGTCGGAGGTCAGCAGTTCTTC.